This T cell receptor (beta chain) was documented in a study of blood T cell repertoires in COVID-19 (dated by TCRdb to 2018 to 2021). For the wider study: Samples from collaborators originated in the United States, Italy and Spain and spanned both the acute and convalescent phases of COVID-19. The material from the prospective study consisted of cDNA or gDNA derived from T cells, B-cell-depleted T cells, or PBMCs. The dataset comprised deeply sampled blood TCRbeta repertoires from subjects exposed to, actively infected with, or recovered from COVID-19. The repertoires were released in a freely available public database intended as a resource for research on the immune response to SARS-CoV-2. Samples came from the ongoing ImmuneRACE study (first 160 participants) plus 1,254 subjects from 6 global collaborators. Nearly every sample came with metadata listing a de-identified subject ID, COVID-19 status, age in years and sex. Where available, HLA class I and class II types were obtained from metadata supplied by the sample provider rather than from assay-based typing.

This clone was seen once. Its antigen is currently not known. The input lacks base qualities; no much larger clone sits a single base away. TCRbeta CDR3 regions were amplified from genomic DNA by means of the immunoSEQ Assay, a bias-controlled multiplex PCR. In the paper's pipeline: The number of nucleated cells in each sample was estimated by amplification of reference gene primers within the assay. To quantify the absolute abundance of each unique TCRbeta CDR3 rearrangement, sequence reads were collapsed and filtered. For each sample, productive Simpson clonality was calculated as the square root of Simpson's diversity index across productive rearrangements. TCRdb obtained this table from immuneACCESS and retained in-frame rearrangements with V and J assigned. These tables miss some clones; where compared with another copy, unresolved V genes account for less than half of the shortfall, and the remainder is unexplained. The V and J calls and clone size were taken over from that table, and D and trimming were inferred from the DNA. The sample table contains roughly 97,000 clones; only one count was recorded for around 83% of them. The ten top clones hold 3.3% of the sample.

The CDR3 holds 15 amino acids from the cysteine to the phenylalanine. This entry keeps only the CDR3 DNA: 45 bases, framed from base 1. V is reduced by 0 bases and J by 3 bases, leaving a spacing of 14 bases between them. Looking up the germline V gene (reference sequence) yields CDR1 GTSNPN and CDR2 SVGIG. Overall results and qualifications from the work: The amount of clinical and demographic metadata varied by source and participant and was provided uncurated.

Collaborating institutions collected whole blood in K2EDTA tubes following their own protocols. For TCRbeta analysis, collaborators shipped samples in one of three forms: frozen whole blood, isolated PBMCs, or DNA extracted from either of those sample types. This clonotype was sampled from a woman of 80 years or more with active or convalescent COVID-19. Sequenced: peripheral blood. The sequence is built from TRBV30 and TRBJ1-2, with no reliable assignment of the D segment. Here the CDR3 is given as CAWSVGGNLYYGYTF. The DNA sequence reads TGTGCCTGGAGTGTAGGAGGGAATCTATACTATGGCTACACCTTC.